What follows are 5 T cell receptor beta chains derived from one specimen sequenced in a study of T cells in women clearing cervical HPV infection. Method: immunoSEQ multiplex PCR; TCRdb's copy keeps in-frame clones and lacks some. Recorded here are over 25,000 clones; the top ten clones represent under 20%. The specimen was blood buffy coat. These receptors all stem from a woman aged 18-70 years with a cervical HPV16 infection that either progressed to CIN3+ or cleared (not recorded which).

Notes on this clone: The read terminates 3 residues ahead of where the CDR3 ends, so the germline J gene completes it. The chain combines TRBV6-2 or TRBV6-3 with TRBJ2-3; D perhaps matches TRBD2 (5 bases). The CDR3 spans 13 residues. Germline CDR1 and CDR2: MNHEY and SVGEGT. The covered CDR3 bases are TGTGCCAGCAGTTACCGGGGATATCAGCCG. Its translation: CASSYRGYQP. The whole CDR3 protein reads CASSYRGYQPQYF.

Concerning this clone: The CDR3 end falls 3 residues outside the read, so it is completed with the germline J gene. J is TRBJ2-3 and V is TRBV30; D is perhaps TRBD2 (5 bases). The CDR3 runs 14 residues. CDR1 is GTSNPN, CDR2 SVGIG, per germline (reference sequence). The CDR3 region is CAWSVLEGNQPQYF. CDR3 bases read: TGTGCCTGGAGTGTACTAGAGGGAAATCAGCCG.

A remark on this clone: The sequenced fragment ends 3 residues before the CDR3 boundary, so the rest is inferred from the germline J gene. This rearrangement joins TRBV29-1 to TRBJ1-3; D ambiguous. The CDR3 has 16 residues. Germline CDR1 is SQVTM and CDR2 is ANQGSEA. V was clipped by 0 bases and J by 0 bases, with 12 bases between them. The sequenced CDR3 bases are TGCAGCGTTGAAGATCTTTCGTCTTACTCTGGAAACACC. Its translation: CSVEDLSSYSGNT. The entire CDR3 protein is CSVEDLSSYSGNTIYF.

Comments on this clone: Additional DNA sequences in this sample encode the identical CDR3. CDR3 DNA (partial): TGCGCCAGCAGCTTGGACAGGGGAAACTATGGC. It translates to CASSLDRGNYG. From start to end, the CDR3 is CASSLDRGNYGYTF. This chain connects TRBV5-1 to TRBJ1-2, with 7 positions matching TRBD1. The read is 3 residues too short to cover the CDR3 end, so that end is filled in from the germline J gene. The CDR3 has 14 residues. The V gene end was trimmed by 0 bases and the J gene end by 2 bases; junction bases not matched to a gene: 1. Germline V gene data show CDR1 as SGHRS and CDR2 as YFSETQ. The whole variable domain, remainder taken from reference TRBV5-1 and TRBJ1-2, is KAGVTQTPRYLIKTRGQQVTLSCSPISGHRSVSWYQQTPGQGLQFLFEYFSETQRNKGNFPGRFSGRQFSNSRSEMNVSTLELGDSALYLCASSLDRGNYGYTFGSGTRLTVV.

CDR3 DNA (partial): TGTGCCAGCAGCTTAGGTCAGGGGGTTCAAGAGACC. Protein product: CASSLGQGVQET. The whole CDR3 region reads CASSLGQGVQETQYF. The J gene is TRBJ2-5, the V gene TRBV11-3; 7 nucleotides align to TRBD1. The CDR3 end lies 3 residues beyond the end of the read and is filled in from the germline J gene. The trim removed 1 base at V and 2 bases at J, leaving 4 bases unmatched. CDR1 is SGHNT and CDR2 is YENEEA in the germline V gene. This CDR3 comprises 15 residues.